Shown below are 10 T cell receptor beta chains from a single sample sequenced in a study of Graves' ophthalmopathy and Graves' hyperthyroidism. The authors amplified TCR beta CDR3 regions from RNA transcripts. HTBI primers served in a first-round RT-PCR, which a second-round multiplex PCR followed. TCRdb passed the multiplex PCR reads through MiXCR, listing each CDR3 protein once. The repertoire holds 150,000 to 200,000 distinct CDR3 sequences, with around 39% as singletons. Sequenced sample: peripheral blood. These receptors all come from a man aged 25-45 years with Graves' ophthalmopathy.

The chain carries TRBV6-2 or TRBV6-3 and TRBJ2-7, with 9 nucleotides matching TRBD2. The CDR3 spans 17 residues. CDR1 MNHEY and CDR2 SVGEGT come from the germline V gene. Unmatched junction bases numbered 10, after V lost 2 bases and J lost 2 bases. CDR3 nucleotide sequence: TGTGCCAGCAGTTACGACGCTACTAGCGGGCCCACCTACGAGCAGTACTTC. Protein sequence: CASSYDATSGPTYEQYF.

The chain couples TRBV20-1 to TRBJ2-7; 11 nucleotides line up with TRBD2. Unmatched junction bases numbered 5, after V lost 6 bases and J lost 4 bases. This CDR3 is 13 amino acids long. The germline V gene has CDR1 DFQATT and CDR2 SNEGSKA (reference sequence). The CDR3: CSALLAGVYEQYF. The CDR3 DNA reads as TGCAGTGCCCTACTAGCGGGAGTGTACGAGCAGTACTTC.

The chain joins TRBV11-2 to TRBJ2-2, with no clear D. The germline V and J ends were trimmed by 4 bases and 6 bases, with 18 bases remaining between them. The CDR3 sequence is 16 residues long. The germline CDR1 and CDR2 sequences are SGHAT and FQNNGV. The chain's CDR3 is CASSSLPSPPAGELFF. The CDR3 DNA sequence: TGTGCCAGCAGCTCCCTCCCATCCCCACCAGCCGGGGAGCTGTTTTTT. Combining the CDR3 with reference TRBV11-2 and TRBJ2-2 gives the whole variable domain EAGVAQSPRYKIIEKRQSVAFWCNPISGHATLYWYQQILGQGPKLLIQFQNNGVVDDSQLPKDRFSAERLKGVDSTLKIQPAKLEDSAVYLCASSSLPSPPAGELFFGEGSRLTVL.

This clonotype was observed a few times. The chain has TRBV28 and TRBJ2-7; D not certain. Per the germline V gene, CDR1 is MDHEN and CDR2 is SYDVKM. CDR3 size: 13 residues. V was cut by 8 bases and J by 6 bases, with 17 bases left in between. This CDR3 is CASQSNNLSEQYF. CDR3 nucleotide sequence: TGTGCCAGCCAATCGAACAATTTGAGCGAGCAGTACTTC.

The rearrangement uses TRBV11-2 and TRBJ1-3; D is uncertain. This CDR3 spans 14 amino acids. CDR1 is SGHAT, CDR2 FQNNGV, per germline. Trimming removed 1 base at V and 4 bases at J, with 8 bases between. The CDR3 is CASSLALAGNTIYF. The CDR3 coding sequence is TGTGCCAGCAGCTTAGCTCTTGCCGGAAACACCATATATTTT.

This clonotype has a count of ten or more. The chain uses TRBV28 and TRBJ1-5; TRBD1 matches 10 bases. Losses at the gene ends were 8 bases for V and 6 bases for J; bases not matched to a gene: 10. Germline-derived CDR1 and CDR2 are MDHEN and SYDVKM. The CDR3 has 15 amino acids. CDR3 region: CASSRRQGAAQPQHF. In nucleotides, the CDR3 is TGTGCCAGCTCCCGGCGACAGGGGGCCGCTCAGCCCCAGCATTTT.

The V and J genes are TRBV2 and TRBJ2-7, with a tentative D call TRBD2 (5 bases). V was cut by 4 bases and J by 6 bases, with 13 bases left in between. The CDR3 is made up of 13 amino acids. Per the germline V gene, CDR1 is SNHLY and CDR2 is FYNNEI. The chain's CDR3 is CASSGGLTAEQYF. CDR3 coding DNA: TGTGCCAGCAGTGGAGGACTGACGGCCGAGCAGTACTTC.

This clonotype has at least ten counts. The rearrangement joins TRBV28 to TRBJ2-7; D gene ambiguous. Trimming pared 5 bases from V and 4 bases from J, leaving 18 bases between. The germline V gene has CDR1 MDHEN and CDR2 SYDVKM. The CDR3 totals 15 residues. Here the CDR3 DNA reads TGTGCCAGCAGTCTGGGGTCGACTGGGCATTACGAGCAGTACTTC. Protein: CASSLGSTGHYEQYF.

This clonotype was found many times. CDR3 amino acids: CSTWTSGSVETQYF. The CDR3 bases are TGCAGCACTTGGACTAGCGGTTCTGTGGAGACCCAGTACTTC. This sequence joins TRBV29-1 and TRBJ2-5, with TRBD2 matching 10 bases. Losses at the gene ends were 8 bases for V and 5 bases for J; bases not matched to a gene: 11. CDR3 size: 14 residues. The V gene's germline CDR1 is SQVTM and CDR2 ANQGSEA.

The rearrangement uses TRBV9 and TRBJ2-7; D is possibly TRBD1 or TRBD2 (6 bases each). The CDR3 runs 14 residues. The germline CDR1 and CDR2 sequences are SGDLS and YYNGEE. The V gene lost 0 bases and the J gene lost 5 bases, with 12 bases spanning the gap. In DNA, the CDR3 is TGTGCCAGCAGCGTAGGACTGAGGGGGGACGAGCAGTACTTC. This encodes CASSVGLRGDEQYF. Full variable domain (rest looked up from reference TRBV9 and TRBJ2-7): DSGVTQTPKHLITATGQRVTLRCSPRSGDLSVYWYQQSLDQGLQFLIQYYNGEERAKGNILERFSAQQFPDLHSELNLSSLELGDSALYFCASSVGLRGDEQYFGPGTRLTVT.